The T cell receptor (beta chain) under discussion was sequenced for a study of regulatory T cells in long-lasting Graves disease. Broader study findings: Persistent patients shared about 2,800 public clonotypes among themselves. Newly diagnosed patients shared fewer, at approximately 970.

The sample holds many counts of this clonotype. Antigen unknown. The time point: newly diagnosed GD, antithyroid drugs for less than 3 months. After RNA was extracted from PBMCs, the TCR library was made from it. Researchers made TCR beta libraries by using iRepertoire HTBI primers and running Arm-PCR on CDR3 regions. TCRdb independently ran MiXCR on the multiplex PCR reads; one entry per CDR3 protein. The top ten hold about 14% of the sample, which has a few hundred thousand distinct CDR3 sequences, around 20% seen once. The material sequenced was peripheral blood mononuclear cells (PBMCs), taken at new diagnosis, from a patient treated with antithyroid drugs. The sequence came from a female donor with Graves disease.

The CDR3 DNA reads TGTGCCAGCAGCCCACCTATCGGACAGGGGTACACCGGGGAGCTGTTTTTT. This encodes CASSPPIGQGYTGELFF. The gene calls are TRBV11-3 and TRBJ2-2; TRBD1 aligns across 9 bases. This CDR3 has 17 amino acids. V shed 5 bases, J shed 3 bases, and the junction held 10 bases outside the gene matches. Per the germline V gene, CDR1 is SGHNT and CDR2 is YENEEA.